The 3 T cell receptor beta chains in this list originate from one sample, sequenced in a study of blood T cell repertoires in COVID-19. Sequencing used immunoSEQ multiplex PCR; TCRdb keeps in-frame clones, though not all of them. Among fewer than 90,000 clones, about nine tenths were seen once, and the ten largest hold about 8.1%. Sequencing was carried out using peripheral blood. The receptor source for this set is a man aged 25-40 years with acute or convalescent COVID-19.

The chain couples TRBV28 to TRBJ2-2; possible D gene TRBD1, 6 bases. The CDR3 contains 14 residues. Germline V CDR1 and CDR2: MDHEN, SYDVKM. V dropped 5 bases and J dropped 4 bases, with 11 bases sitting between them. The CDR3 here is CASSRTGSTGELFF. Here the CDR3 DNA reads TGTGCCAGCAGTCGCACAGGGTCCACCGGGGAGCTGTTTTTT.

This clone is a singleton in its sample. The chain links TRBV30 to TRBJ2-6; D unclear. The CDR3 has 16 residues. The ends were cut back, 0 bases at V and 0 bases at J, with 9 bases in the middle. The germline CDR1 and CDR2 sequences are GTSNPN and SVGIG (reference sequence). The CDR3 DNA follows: TGTGCCTGGAGTGTCTCTAGATACTCTGGGGCCAACGTCCTGACTTTC. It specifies CAWSVSRYSGANVLTF.

The CDR3 nucleotides read TGTGCCAGCAGCGATACAAACGCCGGGACAGGGACGGCAGATACGCAGTATTTT. Amino acid sequence: CASSDTNAGTGTADTQYF. V and J are TRBV5-6 and TRBJ2-3; 9 bases match TRBD1. This CDR3 comprises 18 residues. V trimming: 4 bases; J trimming: 4 bases; junction bases outside the gene matches: 16. CDR1 and CDR2 from the germline V gene are SGHDT and YYEEEE.